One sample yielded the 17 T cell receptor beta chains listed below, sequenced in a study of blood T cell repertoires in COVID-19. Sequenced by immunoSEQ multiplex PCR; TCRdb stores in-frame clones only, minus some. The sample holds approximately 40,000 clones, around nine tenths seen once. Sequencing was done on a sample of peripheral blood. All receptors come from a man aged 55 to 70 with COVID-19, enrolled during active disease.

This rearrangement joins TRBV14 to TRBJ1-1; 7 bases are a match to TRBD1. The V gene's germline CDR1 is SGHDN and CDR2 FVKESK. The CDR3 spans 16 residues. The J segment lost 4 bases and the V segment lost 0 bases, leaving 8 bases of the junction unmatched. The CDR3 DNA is TGTGCCAGCAGCCAAGAGGCCCGACAGGGAATCACTGAAGCTTTCTTT. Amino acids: CASSQEARQGITEAFF.

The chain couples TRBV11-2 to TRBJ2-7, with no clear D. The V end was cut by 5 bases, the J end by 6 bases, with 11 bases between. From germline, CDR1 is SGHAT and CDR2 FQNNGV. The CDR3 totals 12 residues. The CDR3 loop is CASSPIGTEQYF. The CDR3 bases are TGTGCCAGCAGCCCCATTGGCACCGAGCAGTACTTC.

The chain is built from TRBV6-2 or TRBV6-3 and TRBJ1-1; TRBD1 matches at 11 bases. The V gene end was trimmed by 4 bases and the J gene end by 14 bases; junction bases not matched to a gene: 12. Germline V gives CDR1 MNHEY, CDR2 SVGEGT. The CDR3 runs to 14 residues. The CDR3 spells CASSSSGQGAIEFF. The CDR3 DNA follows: TGTGCCAGCAGTTCCTCCGGACAGGGGGCGATTGAGTTCTTT.

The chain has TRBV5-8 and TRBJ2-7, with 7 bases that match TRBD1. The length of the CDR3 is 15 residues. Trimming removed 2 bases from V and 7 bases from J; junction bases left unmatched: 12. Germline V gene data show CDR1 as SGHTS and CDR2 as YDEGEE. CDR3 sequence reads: CASSFEGTALEEQYF. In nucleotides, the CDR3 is TGTGCCAGCAGCTTCGAAGGGACAGCTCTGGAAGAGCAGTACTTC.

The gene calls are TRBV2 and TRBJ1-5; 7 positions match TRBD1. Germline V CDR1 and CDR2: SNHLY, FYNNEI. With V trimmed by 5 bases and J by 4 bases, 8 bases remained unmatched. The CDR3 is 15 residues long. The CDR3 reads CASSRDSSGNQPQHF. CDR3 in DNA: TGTGCCAGCAGTAGGGACAGTTCGGGTAATCAGCCCCAGCATTTT. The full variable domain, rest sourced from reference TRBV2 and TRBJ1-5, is EPEVTQTPSHQVTQMGQEVILRCVPISNHLYFYWYRQILGQKVEFLVSFYNNEISEKSEIFDDQFSVERPDGSNFTLKIRSTKLEDSAMYFCASSRDSSGNQPQHFGDGTRLSIL.

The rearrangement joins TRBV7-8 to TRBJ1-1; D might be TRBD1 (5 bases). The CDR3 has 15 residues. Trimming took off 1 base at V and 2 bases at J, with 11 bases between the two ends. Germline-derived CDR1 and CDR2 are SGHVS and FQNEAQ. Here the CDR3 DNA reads TGTGCCAGCAGCTTAGTAGACAGAGCAAACACTGAAGCTTTCTTT. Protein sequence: CASSLVDRANTEAFF.

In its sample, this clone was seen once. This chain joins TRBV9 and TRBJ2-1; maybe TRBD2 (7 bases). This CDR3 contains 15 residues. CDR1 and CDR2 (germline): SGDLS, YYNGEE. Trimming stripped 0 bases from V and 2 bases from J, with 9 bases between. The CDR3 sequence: CASSVVGGAYNEQFF. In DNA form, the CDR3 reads TGTGCCAGCAGCGTAGTAGGGGGGGCCTACAATGAGCAGTTCTTC.

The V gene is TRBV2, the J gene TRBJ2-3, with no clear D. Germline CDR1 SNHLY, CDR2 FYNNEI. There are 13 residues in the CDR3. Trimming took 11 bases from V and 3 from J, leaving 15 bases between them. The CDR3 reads CAASVFGTDTQYF. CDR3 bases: TGTGCCGCCAGCGTCTTTGGGACAGATACGCAGTATTTT.

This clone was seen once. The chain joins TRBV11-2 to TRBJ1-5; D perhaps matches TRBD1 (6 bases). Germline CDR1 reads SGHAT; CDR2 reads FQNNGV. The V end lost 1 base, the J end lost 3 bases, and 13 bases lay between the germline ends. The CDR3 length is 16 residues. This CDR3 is CASSLGAGQNNQPQHF. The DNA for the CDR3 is TGTGCCAGCAGCTTAGGAGCTGGACAGAACAATCAGCCCCAGCATTTT.

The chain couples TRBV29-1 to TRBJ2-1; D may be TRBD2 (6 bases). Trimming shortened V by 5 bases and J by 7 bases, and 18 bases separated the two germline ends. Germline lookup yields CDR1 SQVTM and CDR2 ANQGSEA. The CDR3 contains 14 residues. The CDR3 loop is CSVLAAPGRNEQFF. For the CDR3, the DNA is TGCAGCGTTTTAGCGGCCCCAGGGAGGAATGAGCAGTTCTTC.

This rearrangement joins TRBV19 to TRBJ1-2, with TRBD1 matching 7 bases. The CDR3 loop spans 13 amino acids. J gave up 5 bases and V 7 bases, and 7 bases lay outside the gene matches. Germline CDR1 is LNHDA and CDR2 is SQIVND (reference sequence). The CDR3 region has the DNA TGTGCCAGTATGCGACAGGGAACGTATGGCTACACCTTC. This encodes CASMRQGTYGYTF.

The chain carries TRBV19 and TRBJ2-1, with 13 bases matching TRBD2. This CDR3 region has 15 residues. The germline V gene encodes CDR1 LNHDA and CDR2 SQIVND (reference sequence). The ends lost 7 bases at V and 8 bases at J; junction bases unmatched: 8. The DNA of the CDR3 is TGTGCCAGTAAGGGGAAACTAGCGGGAGGGTATGAGCAGTTCTTC. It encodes CASKGKLAGGYEQFF.

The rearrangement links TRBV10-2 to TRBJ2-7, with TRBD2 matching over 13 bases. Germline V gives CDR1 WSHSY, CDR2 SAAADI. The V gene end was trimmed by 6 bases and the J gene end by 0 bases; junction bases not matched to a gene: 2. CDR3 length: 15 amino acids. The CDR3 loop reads CASRRTSGSSYEQYF. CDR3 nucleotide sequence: TGCGCCAGCAGACGGACTAGCGGGAGCTCCTACGAGCAGTACTTC.

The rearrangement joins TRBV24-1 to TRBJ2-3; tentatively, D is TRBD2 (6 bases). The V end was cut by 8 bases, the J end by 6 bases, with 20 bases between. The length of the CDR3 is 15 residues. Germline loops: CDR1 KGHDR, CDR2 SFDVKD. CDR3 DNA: TGTGCCACCACTCCGGCGGAGGGCCTCGGGGATACGCAGTATTTT. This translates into CATTPAEGLGDTQYF.

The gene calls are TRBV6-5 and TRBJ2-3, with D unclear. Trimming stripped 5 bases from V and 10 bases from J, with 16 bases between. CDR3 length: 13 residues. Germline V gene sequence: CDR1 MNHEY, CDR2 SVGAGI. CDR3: CASSKLGLRAQYF. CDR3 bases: TGTGCCAGCAGTAAATTGGGTCTTCGGGCGCAGTATTTT.

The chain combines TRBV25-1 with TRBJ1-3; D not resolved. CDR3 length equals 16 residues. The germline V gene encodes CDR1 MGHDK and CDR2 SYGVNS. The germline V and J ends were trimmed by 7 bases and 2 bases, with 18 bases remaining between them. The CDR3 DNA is TGTGCCAGCATCGGGGTCGAAGGCCGTACTGGAAACACCATATATTTT. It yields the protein CASIGVEGRTGNTIYF.

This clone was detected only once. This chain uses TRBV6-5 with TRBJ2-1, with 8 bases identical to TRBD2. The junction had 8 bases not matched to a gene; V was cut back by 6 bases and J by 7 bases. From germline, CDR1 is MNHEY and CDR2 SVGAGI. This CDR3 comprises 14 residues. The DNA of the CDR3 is TGTGCCAGCAGGGACGGGAGGGCCGTGAATGAGCAGTTCTTC. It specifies CASRDGRAVNEQFF.